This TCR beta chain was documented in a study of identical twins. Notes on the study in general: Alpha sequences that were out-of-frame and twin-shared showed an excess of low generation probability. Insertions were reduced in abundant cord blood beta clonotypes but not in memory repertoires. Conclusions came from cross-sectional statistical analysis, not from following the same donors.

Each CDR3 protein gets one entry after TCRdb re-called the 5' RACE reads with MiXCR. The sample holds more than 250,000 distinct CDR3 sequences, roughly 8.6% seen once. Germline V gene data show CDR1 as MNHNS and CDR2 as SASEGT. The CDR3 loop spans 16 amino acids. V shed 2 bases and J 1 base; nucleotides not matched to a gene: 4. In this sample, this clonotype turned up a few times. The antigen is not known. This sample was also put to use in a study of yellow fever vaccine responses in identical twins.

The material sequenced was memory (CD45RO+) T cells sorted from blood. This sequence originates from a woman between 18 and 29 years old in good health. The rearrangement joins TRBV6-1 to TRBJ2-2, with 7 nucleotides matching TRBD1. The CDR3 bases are TGTGCCAGCAGTGAATCGTGGACAGGGAACACCGGGGAGCTGTTTTTT. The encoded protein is CASSESWTGNTGELFF.